This T cell receptor beta chain is drawn from a study of blood T cell repertoires in COVID-19 (TCRdb year 2020). About the investigation overall: The collaborator samples originated in the United States, Italy and Spain and spanned the acute and convalescent phases of COVID-19. The dataset comprised deeply sampled blood TCRbeta repertoires from subjects exposed to, actively infected with, or recovered from COVID-19. A freely available public database, intended as a resource for researchers studying the immune response to SARS-CoV-2, is where the repertoires were released. Samples came from the ongoing ImmuneRACE study (first 160 participants) plus 1,254 subjects from 6 global collaborators. The material from the prospective study consisted of cDNA or gDNA derived from T cells, B-cell-depleted T cells, or PBMCs. Where available, HLA class I and class II types were obtained from metadata supplied by the sample provider rather than from assay-based typing. The sample metadata nearly always contained a de-identified subject ID, COVID-19 status, age in years and sex. General conclusions and limits of the study: The amount of clinical and demographic metadata varied by source and participant and was provided uncurated.

Regarding this clone: The specificity of this receptor is unknown. Per-nucleotide qualities are absent, and no much larger clonotype sits a single base away.

CDR1 is given as LGHNT and CDR2 as FRNRAP, both from the germline V gene. The CDR3 holds 11 amino acids from the cysteine to the phenylalanine. CDR3 DNA only is kept here, 33 bases in frame from base 1. The junction carries 5 bases between V and J, which are trimmed by 2 bases and 9 bases respectively. TCRbeta CDR3 regions were amplified from genomic DNA by means of the immunoSEQ Assay, a bias-controlled multiplex PCR. The authors processed their data as follows. The number of nucleated cells in each sample was estimated by amplification of reference gene primers within the assay. To quantify the absolute abundance of each unique TCRbeta CDR3 rearrangement, sequence reads were collapsed and filtered. For each sample, productive Simpson clonality was calculated as the square root of Simpson's diversity index over productive rearrangements. The source is immuneACCESS, and TCRdb retained only in-frame sequences with V and J called. Part of the clones is not carried over; for the studies checked, unresolved V genes explain less than half of this, and the remainder is unexplained. That table is the source of V, J and clone size, and D and trimming were worked out from the DNA. Across this sample there are 220,000 or so clones, with around 83% seen only once. The leading ten clones occupy 2.5% to 3.5% of the sample.

Samples from volunteer blood donors who had recovered from COVID-19 were contributed by a second Seattle source. The collaborating institutions used their own protocols to collect whole blood in K2EDTA tubes. For TCRbeta analysis, collaborators shipped samples in one of three forms: frozen whole blood, isolated PBMCs, or DNA extracted from either of those sample types. Sequenced: peripheral blood. Recombination linked TRBV12-5 to TRBJ2-1; no confident D gene assignment can be made. This TCR was sampled from a man aged 45-65 years who had recovered from COVID-19. The nucleotide sequence is given as TGTGCTAGTGGTTTGACCGGTGAGCAGTTCTTC. It codes for CASGLTGEQFF.